This TCR beta chain derives from a study of control samples from healthy donors and cancer patients. Clones were read by immunoSEQ multiplex PCR, and TCRdb kept only the in-frame ones, dropping some. The sample holds 70,000 to 80,000 clones, more than 85% seen once. Looked up from germline, CDR1 is MDHEN and CDR2 is SYDVKM. The CDR3 has 11 amino acids. The V and J ends lost 6 bases and 8 bases respectively, with 8 bases between them. The rearrangement joins TRBV28 to TRBJ2-1; D may be TRBD2 (5 bases). The source material was blood. The TCR was taken from a woman between 45 and 65 years old in good health. Here the CDR3 reads CASSLAYEQFF. In DNA form, the CDR3 reads TGTGCCAGCAGCCTAGCCTATGAGCAGTTCTTC.